This TCR beta chain was captured by sequencing in a study of blood T cells in healthy people across ages. The ends lost 4 bases at V and 2 bases at J; junction bases unmatched: 9. The CDR3 extends over 16 amino acids. CDR1 is SGHRS, CDR2 YFSETQ, per germline. Then a second PCR, running roughly 7 to 11 cycles, was carried out with a sample-barcoded 5' primer and a J-beta primer mix. MiXCR, applied by TCRdb to the 5' RACE reads, yields one record per CDR3 protein. In the table there are about 680,000 distinct CDR3 sequences, 49% of which are singletons. This sequence was found in a woman aged 60-75 years in good health. V is TRBV5-1 and J is TRBJ2-3, with 8 nucleotides matching TRBD2. Sequenced sample: blood. The CDR3 protein is CASSTSSGLFTDTQYF. The DNA for the CDR3 is TGCGCCAGCAGCACCTCTAGCGGGTTGTTCACAGATACGCAGTATTTT.